This T cell receptor (beta chain) was sequenced for a study of T cell responses to AZD1222 COVID-19 vaccine. Whole-study findings and limits: Among spike-specific TCRs, nearly half reportedly target unmutated variant regions. The span of vaccine-associated CD4 TCRs extended across spike, with dominance at 160-218 and 743-854. Among the donors, most were white British and more were female, and clonal diversity was possibly underestimated.

About this clone: What it recognizes is unknown.

With 4 bases clipped from V and 3 bases from J, the junction kept 12 bases outside the gene matches. Germline CDR1 reads SGDLS; CDR2 reads YYNGEE. The CDR3 runs 17 residues. The assay was immunoSEQ multiplex PCR, and TCRdb's table has in-frame clones only and misses some. This sample has roughly 81,000 clones; approximately 83% occur once, and the top ten carry over 7.5%. The receptor comes from an adult in good health. This sample comprised peripheral blood, obtained on day 0 of AZD1222 vaccination. The chain combines TRBV9 with TRBJ1-5; 8 bases fit TRBD1. CDR3: CASSLRDRLGFNQPQHF. CDR3 DNA sequence: TGTGCCAGCAGCTTGAGGGACAGGCTGGGGTTCAATCAGCCCCAGCATTTT.